Detailed here is one T cell receptor (beta chain). These data are taken from a study of blood T cell repertoires in COVID-19. In the study overall: The samples span acute and convalescent COVID-19 from the United States, Italy and Spain.

Original handling: Estimated nucleated cell counts came from reference gene primer amplification. Profiled with immunoSEQ multiplex PCR; TCRdb holds only in-frame clones, not every one. That table supplies the V and J calls and clone size; D and trimming were determined from the DNA. In the table there are fewer than 200,000 clones, around 78% of which are singletons. Which cohort a participant joined came from the clinical history participants gave. Cohort 3 donors were reported recovered after two negative PCRs, clearance, or symptom resolution. CDR1 KGHSH and CDR2 LQKENI come from the germline V gene. V was shortened by 8 bases and J by 11 bases, with 21 bases between the two germline ends. CDR3 length: 13 amino acids.

Sequenced input: PBMCs or T cells enriched from blood (not recorded which). The chain is built from TRBV18 and TRBJ1-1; D perhaps matches TRBD1 (5 bases). This TCR came from a woman in her 50s who had recovered from COVID-19. CDR3 region: CASQADTSERAFF. DNA of the CDR3: TGTGCCAGCCAGGCGGACACTTCAGAGAGGGCTTTCTTT.